This entry lists 18 T cell receptor beta chains sequenced from one sample in a study of T cell responses to AZD1222 COVID-19 vaccine. Some clones are missing from TCRdb's copy, which holds only in-frame ones; the method was immunoSEQ multiplex PCR. The table shows about 49,000 clones, with around three quarters occurring only once. The sequencing used peripheral blood, collected on day 0 of AZD1222 vaccination. These receptors came from an adult in good health.

The chain combines TRBV7-2 with TRBJ1-6; weak D call: TRBD1 (5 bases). Germline CDR1 SGHTA, CDR2 FQGNSA. This CDR3 spans 15 amino acids. The germline V and J ends were trimmed by 5 bases and 6 bases, with 14 bases remaining between them. For the CDR3, the DNA is TGTGCCAGCAGCCCACAGACAGCCGTTAATTCACCCCTCCACTTT. It is translated as CASSPQTAVNSPLHF. The whole variable domain, filled in from reference TRBV7-2 and TRBJ1-6, reads GAGVSQSPSNKVTEKGKDVELRCDPISGHTALYWYRQSLGQGLEFLIYFQGNSAPDKSGLPSDRFSAERTGGSVSTLTIQRTQQEDSAVYLCASSPQTAVNSPLHFGNGTRLTVT.

V is TRBV6-5 and J is TRBJ2-1; 11 positions match TRBD2. The CDR3 is made up of 15 amino acids. CDR1 MNHEY and CDR2 SVGAGI come from the germline V gene. V lost 6 bases and J lost 6; bases outside the gene matches: 7. CDR3 in amino acids: CASSKPGLAANEQFF. The CDR3 bases are TGTGCCAGCAGCAAACCGGGACTAGCGGCCAATGAGCAGTTCTTC.

The V and J genes are TRBV11-3 and TRBJ2-2; D is unresolved. Trimming took 6 bases from V and 0 from J, leaving 8 bases between them. The CDR3 consists of 14 residues. Germline V CDR1 and CDR2: SGHNT, YENEEA. CDR3 amino acids: CASRKGSNTGELFF. The CDR3 region has the DNA TGTGCCAGCAGGAAGGGTTCGAACACCGGGGAGCTGTTTTTT.

The CDR3 DNA reads as TGCGCCAGCAGCTTGTTGGCAGACCAAGAGACCCAGTACTTC. Protein: CASSLLADQETQYF. The chain carries TRBV5-1 and TRBJ2-5; no definite D call. The CDR3 has 14 residues. Trimming took off 1 base at V and 0 bases at J, with 7 bases between the two ends. Germline CDR1 and CDR2: SGHRS and YFSETQ.

The rearrangement uses TRBV10-3 and TRBJ1-4, with 7 bases aligning to TRBD1. CDR1 and CDR2 (germline): ENHRY, SYGVKD. V was pared by 4 bases and J by 4 bases, with 6 bases of the junction left unmatched. The CDR3 has 15 amino acids. CDR3 in DNA: TGTGCCATCAGTGTAGCACAGGGGATTAATGAAAAACTGTTTTTT. It encodes CAISVAQGINEKLFF.

V gene TRBV7-9 combines with J gene TRBJ1-2; 8 nucleotides line up with TRBD1. Germline CDR1 is SEHNR and CDR2 is FQNEAQ (reference sequence). V trimming: 4 bases; J trimming: 4 bases; junction bases outside the gene matches: 5. The CDR3 is 14 residues long. As DNA, the CDR3 is TGTGCCAGCAGCTCCCCCACAGGGGGCTATGGCTACACCTTC. Amino acid sequence: CASSSPTGGYGYTF.

This chain joins TRBV2 and TRBJ1-5, with 7 nucleotides matching TRBD1. This CDR3 is 14 amino acids long. Germline CDR1 SNHLY, CDR2 FYNNEI. V trimming: 3 bases; J trimming: 5 bases; junction bases outside the gene matches: 4. The CDR3 region has the DNA TGTGCCAGCAGTGACCAGGGGGGGCATCAGCCCCAGCATTTT. Translated: CASSDQGGHQPQHF.

In DNA, the CDR3 is TGTGCCAGCAGCCCGGAGGGCTCCGACTATGGCTACACCTTC. It codes for CASSPEGSDYGYTF. The chain employs TRBV6-4 and TRBJ1-2; D is undetermined. The ends were cut back, 6 bases at V and 3 bases at J, with 14 bases in the middle. The CDR3 runs 14 residues. Germline CDR1 and CDR2: MRHNA and SNTAGT.

In DNA, the CDR3 is TGTGCCAGCAGCTTAGACTTGACCGAAAAACTGTTTTTT. Amino acids: CASSLDLTEKLFF. This chain uses TRBV7-9 with TRBJ1-4; D unresolved. V lost 1 base, J lost 8 bases, and 8 bases lay in between. The CDR3 consists of 13 residues. Germline loops: CDR1 SEHNR, CDR2 FQNEAQ (reference sequence).

The V gene is TRBV7-8, the J gene TRBJ1-1, with 9 bases aligning to TRBD1. V lost 2 bases to trimming and J lost 3 bases; unmatched junction nucleotides: 16. This CDR3 has 19 amino acids. Germline values: CDR1 SGHVS, CDR2 FQNEAQ. CDR3: CASSLLQKQGAGWDTEAFF. The CDR3 coding sequence is TGTGCCAGCAGCTTACTTCAGAAACAGGGGGCTGGTTGGGACACTGAAGCTTTCTTT.

The chain has TRBV28 and TRBJ1-3; perhaps TRBD1 as D (5 bases). The CDR3 consists of 15 residues. Trimming pared 4 bases from V and 0 bases from J, leaving 10 bases between. Germline CDR1 MDHEN, CDR2 SYDVKM. The CDR3 bases are TGTGCCAGCAGTTCCTCGGGGCTCTCTGGAAACACCATATATTTT. This gives the protein CASSSSGLSGNTIYF.

This clone was counted once. V and J are TRBV4-2 and TRBJ2-4; D is uncertain. This CDR3 has 16 amino acids. V lost 0 bases and J 0 bases, leaving 9 bases between the germline ends. Germline values: CDR1 LGHNA, CDR2 YNFKEQ. The CDR3 DNA follows: TGTGCCAGCAGCCAAGATGAAGAGTTAGCCAAAAACATTCAGTACTTC. It translates to CASSQDEELAKNIQYF.

The chain combines TRBV5-4 with TRBJ2-2; D may be TRBD1 or TRBD2 (6 bases each). Germline V gene data show CDR1 as SGHNT and CDR2 as YYREEE (reference sequence). Trimming took off 2 bases at V and 4 bases at J, with 12 bases between the two ends. CDR3 size: 15 residues. CDR3: CASSFGGDFTGELFF. In DNA, the CDR3 is TGTGCCAGCAGCTTCGGGGGCGATTTCACCGGGGAGCTGTTTTTT.

The chain carries TRBV19 and TRBJ2-1; 12 positions agree with TRBD2. In germline, CDR1 is LNHDA, CDR2 SQIVND (reference sequence). V trimming: 5 bases; J trimming: 0 bases; junction bases outside the gene matches: 5. The CDR3 is 17 residues long. The CDR3 loop is CASSQGLAGHSYNEQFF. The CDR3 DNA follows: TGTGCCAGTAGTCAGGGACTAGCGGGTCACTCCTACAATGAGCAGTTCTTC.

The chain joins TRBV7-8 to TRBJ2-2; D is unclear. V gave up 3 bases and J gave up 8 bases, with 13 bases separating them. From germline, CDR1 is SGHVS and CDR2 FQNEAQ. The CDR3 is 14 amino acids. The CDR3 DNA reads as TGTGCCAGCAGCTTCACAGAGCTTGGAGGGGAGCTGTTTTTT. It codes for CASSFTELGGELFF. Combining the CDR3 with reference TRBV7-8 and TRBJ2-2 gives the whole variable domain GAGVSQSPRYKVAKRGQDVALRCDPISGHVSLFWYQQALGQGPEFLTYFQNEAQLDKSGLPSDRFFAERPEGSVSTLKIQRTQQEDSAVYLCASSFTELGGELFFGEGSRLTVL.

The chain is built from TRBV6-5 and TRBJ1-1; 7 bases map to TRBD1. Germline CDR1 and CDR2: MNHEY and SVGAGI. The CDR3 extends over 12 amino acids. V lost 5 bases to trimming and J lost 6 bases; unmatched junction nucleotides: 3. For the CDR3, the DNA is TGTGCCAGCAGTCACGGGACAGCTGAAGCTTTCTTT. Protein: CASSHGTAEAFF.

J is TRBJ1-6 and V is TRBV9; D is perhaps TRBD1 (5 bases). Germline values: CDR1 SGDLS, CDR2 YYNGEE. The CDR3 contains 15 residues. V lost 3 bases and J lost 9, with 16 bases in between. CDR3 amino acids: CASSAMGRDRSPLHF. CDR3 DNA sequence: TGTGCCAGCAGCGCCATGGGGAGGGACCGTTCACCCCTCCACTTT.

This chain connects TRBV2 to TRBJ1-2; D not resolved. V was trimmed by 5 bases and J by 8 bases, leaving 18 bases between them. Per the germline V gene, CDR1 is SNHLY and CDR2 is FYNNEI. The length of the CDR3 is 14 residues. The CDR3 sequence is CASSNRHAMGGYTF. The CDR3 nucleotides read TGTGCCAGCAGTAACAGACACGCTATGGGGGGCTACACCTTC.